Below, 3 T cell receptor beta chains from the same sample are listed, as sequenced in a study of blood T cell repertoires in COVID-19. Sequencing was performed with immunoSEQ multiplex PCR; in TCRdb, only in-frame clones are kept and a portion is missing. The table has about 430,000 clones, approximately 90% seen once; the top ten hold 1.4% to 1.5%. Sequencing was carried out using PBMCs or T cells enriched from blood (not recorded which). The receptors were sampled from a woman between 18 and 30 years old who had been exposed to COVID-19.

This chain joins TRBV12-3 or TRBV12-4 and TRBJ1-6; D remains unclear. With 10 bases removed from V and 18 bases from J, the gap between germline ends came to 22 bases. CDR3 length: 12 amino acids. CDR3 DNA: TGTGCCAATCCCCCGGCCGACGACACAGACCACTTT. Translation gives CANPPADDTDHF.

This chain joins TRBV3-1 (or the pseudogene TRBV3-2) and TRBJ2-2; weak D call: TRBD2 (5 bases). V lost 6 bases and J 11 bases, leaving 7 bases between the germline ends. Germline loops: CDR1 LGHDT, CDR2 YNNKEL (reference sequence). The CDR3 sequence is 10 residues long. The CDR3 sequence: CASSGRELFF. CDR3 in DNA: TGTGCCAGCAGTGGGAGAGAGCTGTTTTTT.

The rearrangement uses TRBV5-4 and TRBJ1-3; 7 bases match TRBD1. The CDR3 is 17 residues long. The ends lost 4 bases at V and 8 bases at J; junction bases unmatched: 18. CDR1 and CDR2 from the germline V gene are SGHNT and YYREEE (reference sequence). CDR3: CASSMGGTAPGTYTIYF. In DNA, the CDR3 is TGTGCCAGCAGCATGGGAGGGACAGCGCCAGGGACCTACACCATATATTTT.